The 18 T cell receptor beta chains given below trace back to one sample, sequenced in a study of shared clonotypes between healthy human individuals. Repertoires were generated with immunoSEQ multiplex PCR, while TCRdb's copy carries only in-frame clones and drops some. The data show more than 600,000 clones, approximately 90% seen once. Only CD45RO-negative cells positively selected for CCR7 counted as naive CD8 cells, so terminally differentiated effector memory CD45RA+ cells were excluded. The source material was naive CD8+ T cells sorted from blood. Source of these receptors: a young man in good health.

The count of this clone is one. The CDR3, as DNA: TGTGCCAGCAGTCCATCATGGCTAGCGGGAGCAACAGATACGCAGTATTTT. This codes for CASSPSWLAGATDTQYF. This chain uses TRBV28 with TRBJ2-3; 10 positions match TRBD2. The CDR3 sequence is 17 residues long. Germline lookup yields CDR1 MDHEN and CDR2 SYDVKM. J lost 3 bases, V lost 5 bases, and 11 bases had no gene match.

This rearrangement joins TRBV30 to TRBJ2-3, with D possibly being TRBD2 (5 bases). CDR1 and CDR2 (germline): GTSNPN, SVGIG (reference sequence). The germline V and J ends were trimmed by 0 bases and 4 bases, with 17 bases remaining between them. The CDR3 is 16 amino acids. The CDR3 is CAWSVEGSTDPDTQYF. The CDR3 nucleotides read TGTGCCTGGAGTGTTGAGGGCTCGACGGACCCAGATACGCAGTATTTT.

The rearrangement links TRBV20-1 to TRBJ2-7; D gene uncertain. CDR1 is DFQATT and CDR2 is SNEGSKA in the germline V gene (reference sequence). Trimming removed 0 bases from V and 2 bases from J, with 2 bases in between. The CDR3 contains 11 residues. The CDR3 loop is CSARDPYEQYF. CDR3 nucleotides: TGCAGTGCTAGAGACCCCTACGAGCAGTACTTC.

V usage is TRBV29-1 and J usage is TRBJ2-2; a weak D match, TRBD1 (6 bases). Trimming took off 6 bases at V and 4 bases at J, with 18 bases between the two ends. The CDR3 contains 15 residues. Germline V gene lookup returns CDR1 SQVTM and CDR2 ANQGSEA. The CDR3 sequence is CSVSFQGWGTGELFF. CDR3 in DNA: TGCAGCGTCAGTTTTCAGGGGTGGGGCACCGGGGAGCTGTTTTTT.

J is TRBJ1-5 and V is TRBV19; D is perhaps TRBD1 (5 bases). Germline values: CDR1 LNHDA, CDR2 SQIVND (reference sequence). CDR3 length: 13 amino acids. Written as DNA, the CDR3 is TGTGGAGCTGGGACGAGTAGCAATCAGCCCCAGCATTTT. Amino acid sequence: CGAGTSSNQPQHF.

This rearrangement joins TRBV7-9 to TRBJ1-2; D remains unclear. Germline lookup yields CDR1 SEHNR and CDR2 FQNEAQ (reference sequence). The CDR3 runs 13 residues. Trimming removed 3 bases at V and 2 bases at J, with 7 bases between. This CDR3 is CASSLTLNYGYTF. The CDR3 DNA follows: TGTGCCAGCAGCTTGACATTAAACTATGGCTACACCTTC.

This chain links TRBV4-3 with TRBJ2-7, with 8 bases identical to TRBD1. The CDR3 consists of 15 residues. Germline V gene lookup returns CDR1 LGHNA and CDR2 YSLEER. V lost 5 bases and J lost 4; bases outside the gene matches: 10. DNA for the CDR3: TGCGCCAGCAGCGCCTGGGAGGACAGGGTTTACGAGCAGTACTTC. Its translation: CASSAWEDRVYEQYF.

In nucleotides, the CDR3 is TGTGCCATCAGTTACGGACTAGCGGGAGCCACCCAAGAGACCCAGTACTTC. Protein product: CAISYGLAGATQETQYF. The chain joins TRBV10-3 to TRBJ2-5; 13 bases agree with TRBD2. Germline CDR1 ENHRY, CDR2 SYGVKD. V shed 5 bases and J 1 base; nucleotides not matched to a gene: 7. This CDR3 has 17 residues.

CDR3 in amino acids: CASSSGTVLYQETQYF. The CDR3 bases are TGTGCCAGCAGTTCCGGGACGGTCCTATACCAAGAGACCCAGTACTTC. The genes are TRBV27 and TRBJ2-5; TRBD1 or TRBD2 may be the D gene (5 bases each). The CDR3 totals 16 residues. With 4 bases removed from V and 0 bases from J, the gap between germline ends came to 15 bases. The germline CDR1 and CDR2 sequences are MNHEY and SMNVEV (reference sequence).

The gene calls are TRBV27 and TRBJ1-5; 7 bases agree with TRBD1. This CDR3 spans 15 amino acids. Trimming at V came to 3 bases and at J to 5 bases, leaving 7 bases not matched to a gene. Per the germline V gene, CDR1 is MNHEY and CDR2 is SMNVEV (reference sequence). The CDR3 is CASSLMRDRYQPQHF. CDR3 coding DNA: TGTGCCAGCAGTTTGATGCGGGACAGATATCAGCCCCAGCATTTT.

The sample holds a few counts of this clone. This rearrangement joins TRBV10-2 to TRBJ1-1; D not resolved. Per germline, CDR1 WSHSY and CDR2 SAAADI. V lost 4 bases and J lost 7, with 10 bases in between. CDR3 length: 12 amino acids. The CDR3 DNA reads as TGCGCCAGCAGTGGAAGCAGCTATGAAGCTTTCTTT. Its protein product is CASSGSSYEAFF.

The chain links TRBV13 to TRBJ1-5; weak D call: TRBD1 (6 bases). The CDR3 runs to 14 residues. CDR1 is PRHDT, CDR2 FYEKMQ, per germline (reference sequence). V lost 5 bases and J 3 bases, leaving 11 bases between the germline ends. CDR3 coding DNA: TGTGCCAGCAGCCCACAGGGTTCCAATCAGCCCCAGCATTTT. Amino acids: CASSPQGSNQPQHF.

The V call is TRBV6-5, the J call TRBJ2-7; 7 nucleotides match TRBD2. This CDR3 region has 12 residues. Germline lookup yields CDR1 MNHEY and CDR2 SVGAGI. V lost 10 bases to trimming and J lost 2 bases; unmatched junction nucleotides: 5. The CDR3 region is CATRGVTYEQYF. CDR3 sequence (DNA): TGTGCCACCCGGGGGGTTACCTACGAGCAGTACTTC.

This sequence joins TRBV7-9 and TRBJ2-7; D gene unclear. CDR1 is SEHNR and CDR2 is FQNEAQ in the germline V gene (reference sequence). CDR3 size: 15 residues. Trimming left V 4 bases short and J 4 bases short, with 17 bases between. The CDR3 DNA sequence: TGTGCCAGCAGCTCCCCCAGCTCTGGTATGTACGAGCAGTACTTC. It is translated as CASSSPSSGMYEQYF.

V is TRBV29-1 and J is TRBJ2-2, with D unresolved. V lost 5 bases, J lost 5 bases, and 12 bases lay in between. Germline CDR1 reads SQVTM; CDR2 reads ANQGSEA. The CDR3 contains 13 residues. This CDR3 is CSVPRALTGELFF. The DNA of the CDR3 is TGCAGCGTTCCCCGGGCCTTAACCGGGGAGCTGTTTTTT.

This chain uses TRBV19 with TRBJ1-5; unclear D gene. The CDR3 covers 15 residues. Germline values: CDR1 LNHDA, CDR2 SQIVND (reference sequence). The V and J ends lost 3 bases and 2 bases respectively, with 11 bases between them. The CDR3 DNA reads as TGTGCCAGTAGTATGGCGCCGGTACGCAATCAGCCCCAGCATTTT. Amino acids: CASSMAPVRNQPQHF.

The genes are TRBV7-9 and TRBJ2-7; 7 nucleotides match TRBD1. The CDR3 has 14 amino acids. The germline V gene encodes CDR1 SEHNR and CDR2 FQNEAQ (reference sequence). Trimming took 5 bases from V and 3 from J; bases not matched to a gene: 7. Here the CDR3 DNA reads TGTGCCAGCAGCACGCCGGGACAGAACTACGAGCAGTACTTC. Translating gives CASSTPGQNYEQYF.

The chain employs TRBV27 and TRBJ1-2; a possible D gene is TRBD1 (5 bases). The CDR3 spans 14 residues. Germline assignment: CDR1 MNHEY and CDR2 SMNVEV (reference sequence). V was cut by 5 bases and J by 3 bases, with 13 bases left in between. The DNA for the CDR3 is TGTGCCAGCAGTGCGGGAAGGGACCACTATGGCTACACCTTC. It encodes CASSAGRDHYGYTF.